The 18 T cell receptor beta chains below come from one sample, sequenced in a study of neurological immune-mediated disorders. From the 5' RACE reads, TCRdb called clonotypes with MiXCR, one entry per CDR3 protein. This table has fewer than 30,000 distinct CDR3 sequences, roughly 6.3% appearing once. Sequencing was carried out using PBMCs. All receptors derive from a woman aged 40 to 50 in good health.

This clonotype was recorded many times. This rearrangement joins TRBV5-6 to TRBJ2-2; D gene unclear. The CDR3 is made up of 16 amino acids. V was shortened by 5 bases and J by 0 bases, with 14 bases between the two germline ends. Germline-derived CDR1 and CDR2 are SGHDT and YYEEEE. The CDR3 is CASRRGGDANTGELFF. Written as DNA, the CDR3 is TGTGCCAGCAGACGTGGTGGCGACGCGAACACCGGGGAGCTGTTTTTT.

This clonotype was detected many times. This chain joins TRBV5-5 and TRBJ2-3, with 9 bases aligning to TRBD2. V was clipped by 1 base and J by 4 bases; unmatched bases: 4. Germline V gene lookup returns CDR1 SGHKS and CDR2 YYEKEE (reference sequence). The CDR3 spans 15 residues. The CDR3, as DNA: TGTGCCAGCAGCTTGCGCGGGAGGGGTTCAGATACGCAGTATTTT. Protein: CASSLRGRGSDTQYF.

This clonotype was counted ten times or more. The DNA for the CDR3 is TGTGCCAGCAGCCAAAAGGGGGGCAATCAGCCCCAGCATTTT. Amino acids: CASSQKGGNQPQHF. This sequence joins TRBV5-5 and TRBJ1-5; possible D gene TRBD1, 6 bases. V shed 4 bases and J shed 2 bases, with 10 bases lying between them. Germline V gives CDR1 SGHKS, CDR2 YYEKEE (reference sequence). The CDR3 extends over 14 amino acids. The full variable domain, with the rest looked up from reference TRBV5-5 and TRBJ1-5, is DAGVTQSPTHLIKTRGQQVTLRCSPISGHKSVSWYQQVLGQGPQFIFQYYEKEERGRGNFPDRFSARQFPNYSSELNVNALLLGDSALYLCASSQKGGNQPQHFGDGTRLSIL.

This clonotype was seen repeatedly, ten times or more. This chain uses TRBV29-1 with TRBJ1-2; D is unclear. This CDR3 has 14 amino acids. The V end was cut by 3 bases, the J end by 4 bases, with 15 bases between. The germline gives CDR1 SQVTM, CDR2 ANQGSEA. The CDR3, as DNA: TGCAGCGTTGATTCGGCGGTTACCATCTATGGCTACACCTTC. It encodes CSVDSAVTIYGYTF. The full variable domain, with the rest looked up from reference TRBV29-1 and TRBJ1-2, is SAVISQKPSRDICQRGTSLTIQCQVDSQVTMMFWYRQQPGQSLTLIATANQGSEATYESGFVIDKFPISRPNLTFSTLTVSNMSPEDSSIYLCSVDSAVTIYGYTFGSGTRLTVV.

This clonotype is judged medium-sized. The chain carries TRBV11-2 and TRBJ2-5; 7 bases are a match to TRBD2. Trimming at V came to 1 base and at J to 3 bases, leaving 2 bases not matched to a gene. CDR1 and CDR2 (germline): SGHAT, FQNNGV. The CDR3 extends over 14 amino acids. Here the CDR3 DNA reads TGTGCCAGCAGCTTAGGTCTAGCGGAAGAGACCCAGTACTTC. Protein sequence: CASSLGLAEETQYF. The full variable domain, with the rest looked up from reference TRBV11-2 and TRBJ2-5, is EAGVAQSPRYKIIEKRQSVAFWCNPISGHATLYWYQQILGQGPKLLIQFQNNGVVDDSQLPKDRFSAERLKGVDSTLKIQPAKLEDSAVYLCASSLGLAEETQYFGPGTRLLVL.

By frequency in the sample, this clonotype is medium-sized. This sequence joins TRBV30 and TRBJ1-2; D call uncertain. CDR3 length: 12 amino acids. The germline V gene has CDR1 GTSNPN and CDR2 SVGIG (reference sequence). Trimming took off 5 bases at V and 4 bases at J, with 11 bases between the two ends. The CDR3 is CAWGRDSYGYTF. CDR3 DNA: TGTGCCTGGGGACGGGATTCCTATGGCTACACCTTC.

V and J are TRBV29-1 and TRBJ2-2, with TRBD1 matching 8 bases. V shed 5 bases and J 1 base; nucleotides not matched to a gene: 6. The CDR3 has 15 residues. The germline V gene encodes CDR1 SQVTM and CDR2 ANQGSEA. For the CDR3, the DNA is TGCAGCGTTTTAACCGGGACAGGGAACACCGGGGAGCTGTTTTTT. Protein product: CSVLTGTGNTGELFF.

The table lists this clonotype with many counts. The chain carries TRBV10-2 and TRBJ1-6; D might be TRBD1 (6 bases). The CDR3 is made up of 14 amino acids. The germline V gene encodes CDR1 WSHSY and CDR2 SAAADI. V was clipped by 2 bases and J by 10 bases, with 12 bases between them. The CDR3, as DNA: TGCGCCAGCAGTGAGCCGGGACAATGGTCACCCCTCCACTTT. Protein sequence: CASSEPGQWSPLHF.

Ten or more counts support this clonotype. The genes are TRBV20-1 and TRBJ1-2; possibly TRBD1 for D (5 bases). Germline V lookup: CDR1 DFQATT, CDR2 SNEGSKA (reference sequence). Trimming left V 6 bases short and J 4 bases short, with 18 bases between. The CDR3 has 14 amino acids. CDR3 sequence reads: CSAESRVEVYGYTF. The CDR3 nucleotides are TGCAGTGCAGAGTCCAGGGTTGAAGTCTATGGCTACACCTTC.

In the case of this clonotype: Its ends do not fully match the called genes, so a read error is possible. The chain has TRBV4-1 and TRBJ2-2; D may be TRBD2 (5 bases). This CDR3 is built from 16 residues. Germline V CDR1 and CDR2: MGHRA, YSYEKL. CDR3 region: CASSQEDWGPAGELVF. The CDR3 nucleotides are TGCGCCAGCAGCCAAGAGGATTGGGGTCCAGCCGGGGAGCTGGTTTTT.

This clonotype was counted ten times or more. The genes are TRBV20-1 and TRBJ2-1, with 7 nucleotides matching TRBD2. The CDR3 is 14 residues long. After removal of 3 bases from V and 4 bases from J, the junction contained 6 bases not matched to a gene. Germline V gene sequence: CDR1 DFQATT, CDR2 SNEGSKA (reference sequence). Written as DNA, the CDR3 is TGCAGTGCTAGTTGGCTAGCGGCATACAATGAGCAGTTCTTC. Its translation is CSASWLAAYNEQFF.

This clonotype was seen repeatedly, ten times or more. V is TRBV12-3 or TRBV12-4 and J is TRBJ2-1; perhaps TRBD1 as D (8 bases). This CDR3 is built from 16 residues. V shed 4 bases and J shed 0 bases, with 13 bases lying between them. CDR3 sequence: CASSSTGGVSYNEQFF. DNA for the CDR3: TGTGCCAGCAGTTCCACAGGGGGGGTCTCCTACAATGAGCAGTTCTTC.

This clonotype appeared many times. CDR3 coding DNA: TGCAGCGTTGACGCAAACACTGAAGCTTTCTTT. This translates into CSVDANTEAFF. This chain links TRBV29-1 with TRBJ1-1; no firm D call. CDR1 and CDR2 from the germline V gene are SQVTM and ANQGSEA. CDR3 size: 11 residues. Trimming left V 3 bases short and J 2 bases short, with 4 bases between.

The table lists this clonotype with many counts. J is TRBJ2-7 and V is TRBV7-2; 11 nucleotides match TRBD1. CDR3 length: 15 amino acids. The V gene's germline CDR1 is SGHTA and CDR2 FQGNSA. With V trimmed by 5 bases and J by 7 bases, 10 bases remained unmatched. DNA of the CDR3: TGTGCCAGCAGCGGCTCGGACAGGGGGCTTCATGAGCAGTACTTC. Translation: CASSGSDRGLHEQYF.

This clonotype is medium-sized within its sample. CDR3 sequence (DNA): TGTGCCAGCAGCCTCCTTGCGGGAGGGCACTACAATGAGCAGTTCTTC. It yields the protein CASSLLAGGHYNEQFF. This chain connects TRBV14 to TRBJ2-1, with 9 bases identical to TRBD2. The CDR3 length is 16 residues. Germline CDR1 reads SGHDN; CDR2 reads FVKESK. V gave up 4 bases and J gave up 3 bases; unmatched junction bases: 7.

This clonotype was seen repeatedly, ten times or more. The gene calls are TRBV5-1 and TRBJ1-1, with unresolved D. Between the trimmed V and J ends, which lost 4 bases and 3 bases, there was a span of 13 bases. This CDR3 comprises 14 residues. Germline V gives CDR1 SGHRS, CDR2 YFSETQ. The CDR3 loop is CASSATSLDTEAFF. In DNA, the CDR3 is TGCGCCAGCAGCGCCACGAGCCTCGACACTGAAGCTTTCTTT.

This clonotype was seen at least ten times. J is TRBJ2-2 and V is TRBV12-3 or TRBV12-4; D might be TRBD2 (6 bases). The CDR3 loop spans 16 amino acids. V lost 6 bases to trimming and J lost 1 base, with 15 bases between them. In nucleotides, the CDR3 is TGTGCCAGCAGCTCCGGCGGGAAACGGAACACCGGGGAGCTGTTTTTT. The encoded protein is CASSSGGKRNTGELFF.

At least ten counts were recorded for this clonotype. The chain carries TRBV14 and TRBJ2-3, with TRBD1 matching over 7 bases. Germline CDR1 is SGHDN and CDR2 is FVKESK. The CDR3 runs to 15 residues. The trim removed 2 bases at V and 4 bases at J, leaving 6 bases unmatched. The CDR3 bases are TGTGCCAGCAGCCAACCAAGACAGGGACCAGATACGCAGTATTTT. It encodes CASSQPRQGPDTQYF.